This TCR beta chain is from a study of blood T cells in healthy people across ages. The use of a sample-barcoded 5' primer and a J-beta primer mix characterized a second PCR of about 7 to 12 cycles. TCRdb reprocessed the 5' RACE reads via MiXCR and lists one record per CDR3 protein. The sample carries approximately 800,000 distinct CDR3 sequences, just under 25% recorded once. Regarding the study as a whole: Researchers judged that diversity estimates from one million T cells fell short of true values. When set beside aged donors, long-lived donors presented more naive CD4+ cells and higher diversity.

As concerns this clonotype: Its antigen is undetermined.

Another study also made use of these data, one on T cells of mothers and their children. That work contributes: Each mother yielded more than 8.5 million TCR beta CDR3 reads. Each child yielded approximately 3 million reads. Similar thymic selection effects on TCR recombination output appear in pairs, both related and unrelated.

This TCR derives from a boy younger than 18 in good health. The sample comprised blood.

The CDR3 spells CASSSGLAGGENIQYF. The CDR3, as DNA: TGCGCCAGCAGTTCGGGACTAGCGGGAGGAGAAAACATTCAGTACTTC. The gene calls are TRBV5-1 and TRBJ2-4; 15 nucleotides agree with TRBD2. V trimming: 5 bases; J trimming: 5 bases; junction bases outside the gene matches: 5. This CDR3 has 16 amino acids. The germline V gene encodes CDR1 SGHRS and CDR2 YFSETQ.